This T cell receptor (beta chain) is from a study of Ad26.COV2.S vaccination and SARS-CoV-2 variants. Sample treatment: some 19 received Ad26.COV2.S at low or high dose, single or two shots; several received placebo; per-sample allocation not given. Specimens were obtained on day 63 following the first vaccine or placebo injection. It was an adult aged 18-55 years in Boston who was the donor. This clone was counted only a few times. The protocol was immunoSEQ multiplex PCR, while the TCRdb copy is restricted to in-frame clones and leaves out a portion. The sample yields 300,000 to 400,000 clones, roughly 90% seen once. Germline loops: CDR1 KGHSH, CDR2 LQKENI. The germline V and J ends were trimmed by 0 bases and 6 bases, with 14 bases remaining between them. The CDR3 is 16 amino acids.

The chain employs TRBV18 and TRBJ2-2, with D uncertain. The receptor was derived from a person aged 18-65 years who received the Ad26.COV2.S COVID-19 vaccine or a placebo. Specimen: peripheral blood, collected in a trial of Ad26.COV2.S vaccine versus placebo. CDR3 residues: CASSPPGDRDAGELFF. DNA for the CDR3: TGTGCCAGCTCACCACCCGGTGACCGCGATGCCGGGGAGCTGTTTTTT. The full variable domain, its missing parts supplied by reference TRBV18 and TRBJ2-2, is NAGVMQNPRHLVRRRGQEARLRCSPMKGHSHVYWYRQLPEEGLKFMVYLQKENIIDESGMPKERFSAEFPKEGPSILRIQQVVRGDSAAYFCASSPPGDRDAGELFFGEGSRLTVL.